The 30 T cell receptor beta chains in this list originate from one sample, sequenced in a study of lymphopenia after photon versus proton radiotherapy. Profiling relied on immunoSEQ multiplex PCR, and the TCRdb table lists in-frame clones only, not all of them. The data hold about 45,000 clones, with 65% to 90% observed a single time. The sequenced sample was peripheral blood, obtained from a patient treated with photon-based radiotherapy. Receptor source: a man aged 40-49 years with gastric cancer.

V gene TRBV9 combines with J gene TRBJ1-6; 8 bases match TRBD1. The CDR3 is 15 amino acids. In germline, CDR1 is SGDLS, CDR2 YYNGEE. The V segment lost 4 bases and the J segment 9 bases; nucleotides outside the gene matches: 9. The CDR3 bases are TGTGCCAGCAGCCCCCAGGGGGCAGTAGGTTCACCCCTCCACTTT. Its translation: CASSPQGAVGSPLHF.

V gene TRBV15 combines with J gene TRBJ2-5; the D gene is possibly TRBD2 (6 bases). The CDR3 length is 16 residues. CDR1 and CDR2 (germline): LNHNV, YYDKDF (reference sequence). V lost 0 bases to trimming and J lost 3 bases, with 14 bases between them. CDR3 DNA: TGTGCCACCAGCAGAGATCGTAGGTGGGGGGAAGAGACCCAGTACTTC. Protein: CATSRDRRWGEETQYF. The whole variable domain, remainder taken from reference TRBV15 and TRBJ2-5, is DAMVIQNPRYQVTQFGKPVTLSCSQTLNHNVMYWYQQKSSQAPKLLFHYYDKDFNNEADTPDNFQSRRPNTSFCFLDIRSPGLGDTAMYLCATSRDRRWGEETQYFGPGTRLLVL.

V and J are TRBV5-6 and TRBJ1-1; D is undetermined. V was shortened by 2 bases and J by 0 bases, with 8 bases between the two germline ends. This CDR3 is built from 14 residues. CDR1 SGHDT and CDR2 YYEEEE come from the germline V gene. In DNA form, the CDR3 reads TGTGCCAGCAGCTTCGGCCATATGAACACTGAAGCTTTCTTT. It translates to CASSFGHMNTEAFF.

The genes are TRBV2 and TRBJ2-2; a possible D gene is TRBD1 (6 bases). Germline V gene sequence: CDR1 SNHLY, CDR2 FYNNEI. V lost 7 bases and J 5 bases, leaving 14 bases between the germline ends. The CDR3 is 14 amino acids. The CDR3 spells CASTTGKLTGELFF. CDR3 nucleotide sequence: TGTGCCAGCACGACAGGAAAATTAACCGGGGAGCTGTTTTTT.

The chain joins TRBV6-6 to TRBJ1-1, with a weak D call TRBD1 (5 bases). The ends were cut back, 10 bases at V and 5 bases at J, with 20 bases in the middle. Germline V gene lookup returns CDR1 MNHNY and CDR2 SVGAGI (reference sequence). This CDR3 comprises 14 residues. The CDR3 spells CATRSGREGTEAFF. The CDR3 nucleotides read TGTGCCACCCGGTCGGGCAGGGAGGGTACTGAAGCTTTCTTT.

The J gene is TRBJ1-6, the V gene TRBV18; 10 bases are shared with TRBD1. Germline CDR1 reads KGHSH; CDR2 reads LQKENI. The CDR3 has 14 amino acids. With V trimmed by 4 bases and J by 10 bases, 4 bases remained unmatched. Here the CDR3 reads CASSQGTGASPLHF. The CDR3 coding sequence is TGTGCCAGCTCACAGGGGACAGGGGCATCACCCCTCCACTTT.

The chain joins TRBV6-1 to TRBJ1-6; D gene ambiguous. The germline V and J ends were trimmed by 7 bases and 2 bases, with 6 bases remaining between them. This CDR3 comprises 13 residues. Germline V CDR1 and CDR2: MNHNS, SASEGT. The CDR3 sequence: CASTDTYNSPLHF. DNA for the CDR3: TGTGCCAGCACTGACACCTATAATTCACCCCTCCACTTT.

The table lists this clone with a few counts. The CDR3 region is CASSEGSQNYGYTF. In nucleotides, the CDR3 is TGTGCCAGCAGTGAAGGCAGCCAGAACTATGGCTACACCTTC. This chain links TRBV6-1 with TRBJ1-2; D ambiguous. Looked up from germline, CDR1 is MNHNS and CDR2 is SASEGT. V lost 1 base to trimming and J lost 2 bases, with 8 bases between them. The CDR3 spans 14 residues.

The chain has TRBV28 and TRBJ1-4; TRBD1 matches 9 bases. The CDR3 consists of 16 residues. Germline V gives CDR1 MDHEN, CDR2 SYDVKM. With V trimmed by 4 bases and J by 4 bases, 7 bases remained unmatched. The CDR3: CASSSAGTGSNEKLFF. In DNA form, the CDR3 reads TGTGCCAGCAGTTCCGCCGGGACAGGGAGTAATGAAAAACTGTTTTTT.

This sequence joins TRBV7-2 and TRBJ1-5; TRBD1 matches 7 bases. Germline assignment: CDR1 SGHTA and CDR2 FQGNSA. This CDR3 region has 16 residues. V dropped 1 base and J dropped 0; count of bases not matched to a gene: 3. CDR3 in amino acids: CASSLVGTDSNQPQHF. The CDR3 DNA reads TGTGCCAGCAGCTTAGTTGGGACAGATAGCAATCAGCCCCAGCATTTT.

The rearrangement joins TRBV25-1 to TRBJ2-3; D tentatively reads TRBD1 or TRBD2 (6 bases each). This CDR3 contains 15 residues. The germline V gene has CDR1 MGHDK and CDR2 SYGVNS. Trimming removed 2 bases at V and 1 base at J, with 10 bases between. In nucleotides, the CDR3 is TGTGCCAGCAGTGAAGGGGGGCTAGGCACAGATACGCAGTATTTT. Residues: CASSEGGLGTDTQYF.

Comments on this clone: The same CDR3 is also encoded by other DNA sequences in this sample. The CDR3 region is CASSVGTGSETQYF. The CDR3 region has the DNA TGTGCCAGCAGCGTAGGGACAGGGAGTGAGACCCAGTACTTC. The chain links TRBV9 to TRBJ2-5; TRBD1 matches at 8 bases. Germline V lookup: CDR1 SGDLS, CDR2 YYNGEE. V was clipped by 0 bases and J by 5 bases; unmatched bases: 3. CDR3 length: 14 amino acids.

The rearrangement links TRBV6-5 to TRBJ1-1, with 7 bases fitting TRBD1. The V and J ends lost 4 bases and 7 bases, in that order; junction bases with no gene match: 6. The CDR3 length is 13 residues. Per germline, CDR1 MNHEY and CDR2 SVGAGI. The CDR3 bases are TGTGCCAGCAGTTTTGGGGACAGTCTTGAAGCTTTCTTT. It codes for CASSFGDSLEAFF.

CDR3 amino acids: CASSYQNTEAFF. In DNA, the CDR3 is TGTGCCAGCAGCTACCAGAACACTGAAGCTTTCTTT. The V and J genes are TRBV7-2 and TRBJ1-1; D is ambiguous. The CDR3 length is 12 residues. V was shortened by 4 bases and J by 1 base, with 4 bases between the two germline ends. Germline values: CDR1 SGHTA, CDR2 FQGNSA.

V gene TRBV6-1 combines with J gene TRBJ2-1, with D unresolved. The CDR3 is 15 amino acids. Looked up from germline, CDR1 is MNHNS and CDR2 is SASEGT. V lost 4 bases and J lost 2, with 12 bases in between. Here the CDR3 DNA reads TGTGCCAGCAGTGTTGACGGCAGCCCCTACAATGAGCAGTTCTTC. Its translation is CASSVDGSPYNEQFF.

As to this clone: The germline gene is not matched at one end of the junction; a read error may be the cause. V is TRBV11-3 and J is TRBJ2-3; TRBD2 agrees at 13 bases. The CDR3 consists of 17 residues. Germline loops: CDR1 SGHNT, CDR2 YENEEA. The CDR3 region is CASSPGLAGAGTGTQYF. The CDR3 bases are TGTGCCAGCAGCCCCGGACTAGCGGGGGCAGGCACAGGTACGCAGTATTTT.

This clone was seen a handful of times. The chain couples TRBV7-9 to TRBJ1-5, with D tentatively TRBD1 (5 bases). CDR1 SEHNR and CDR2 FQNEAQ come from the germline V gene (reference sequence). Trimming removed 0 bases at V and 5 bases at J, with 14 bases between. The CDR3 extends over 16 amino acids. CDR3 protein: CASSLAYQGPDQPQHF. The CDR3 DNA is TGTGCCAGCAGCTTAGCGTATCAGGGTCCCGATCAGCCCCAGCATTTT.

CDR3 nucleotides: TGTGCCAGCAGTGCCGGAGATCAGCCCCAGCATTTT. Its protein product is CASSAGDQPQHF. V gene TRBV25-1 combines with J gene TRBJ1-5; D not certain. V lost 4 bases and J lost 5, with 6 bases in between. This CDR3 has 12 residues. Germline CDR1 MGHDK, CDR2 SYGVNS.

The chain carries TRBV11-2 and TRBJ2-2; D is unresolved. Germline V CDR1 and CDR2: SGHAT, FQNNGV. The CDR3 loop spans 15 amino acids. Trimming removed 3 bases at V and 5 bases at J, with 13 bases between. The CDR3: CASSFVGSMTGELFF. CDR3 DNA: TGTGCCAGCAGCTTCGTTGGCAGTATGACCGGGGAGCTGTTTTTT.

The count of this clone is one. V is TRBV6-5 and J is TRBJ2-7; the match to TRBD2 covers 8 bases. Germline lookup yields CDR1 MNHEY and CDR2 SVGAGI. The CDR3 spans 15 residues. V was clipped by 0 bases and J by 4 bases; unmatched bases: 5. CDR3 nucleotide sequence: TGTGCCAGCAGTTACTCCTTAACGGGGGGGTACGAGCAGTACTTC. This codes for CASSYSLTGGYEQYF.

The rearrangement joins TRBV7-2 to TRBJ2-3, with TRBD1 matching 7 bases. Per germline, CDR1 SGHTA and CDR2 FQGNSA. This CDR3 is built from 15 residues. J lost 7 bases, V lost 5 bases, and 12 bases had no gene match. This CDR3 is CASSLPLTRGNTQYF. CDR3 bases: TGTGCCAGCAGCCTACCATTAACCAGGGGGAATACGCAGTATTTT.

The CDR3: CASSWTSGAYNEQFF. CDR3 DNA: TGTGCCAGCAGTTGGACTAGCGGGGCCTACAATGAGCAGTTCTTC. The genes are TRBV6-5 and TRBJ2-1; 12 bases are a match to TRBD2. The CDR3 covers 15 residues. Germline V gene sequence: CDR1 MNHEY, CDR2 SVGAGI. V lost 4 bases, J lost 2 bases, and 0 bases stayed unmatched.

The V and J genes are TRBV9 and TRBJ2-7; the D gene is possibly TRBD1 (6 bases). V gave up 0 bases and J gave up 3 bases, with 16 bases separating them. Germline assignment: CDR1 SGDLS and CDR2 YYNGEE. There are 16 residues in the CDR3. CDR3 coding DNA: TGTGCCAGCAGCGTAGATTACCTTACAGGGATCTACGAGCAGTACTTC. It yields the protein CASSVDYLTGIYEQYF.

The rearrangement uses TRBV7-9 and TRBJ2-3, with D hard to call. Germline CDR1 is SEHNR and CDR2 is FQNEAQ (reference sequence). CDR3 length: 14 residues. With 1 base removed from V and 6 bases from J, the gap between germline ends came to 11 bases. As DNA, the CDR3 is TGTGCCAGCAGCTTAGAACGGGCCCCGGATACGCAGTATTTT. The encoded protein is CASSLERAPDTQYF.

This clone appeared a single time. The chain couples TRBV10-3 to TRBJ1-4, with TRBD1 identical over 9 bases. This CDR3 spans 15 amino acids. Germline V gene data show CDR1 as ENHRY and CDR2 as SYGVKD. Unmatched junction bases numbered 5, after V lost 4 bases and J lost 5 bases. In DNA form, the CDR3 reads TGTGCCATCAGTGGAACCGGGACAGGGAATGAAAAACTGTTTTTT. Its translation is CAISGTGTGNEKLFF.

V is TRBV10-3 and J is TRBJ2-7, with TRBD1 as a possible D gene (5 bases). CDR1 ENHRY and CDR2 SYGVKD come from the germline V gene. Between the trimmed V and J ends, which lost 2 bases and 1 base, there was a span of 9 bases. This CDR3 spans 14 amino acids. This CDR3 is CAISEGQGSYEQYF. As DNA, the CDR3 is TGTGCCATCAGTGAGGGACAAGGGTCCTACGAGCAGTACTTC.

The gene calls are TRBV13 and TRBJ2-2; D not certain. V shed 1 base and J shed 4 bases, with 7 bases lying between them. Germline assignment: CDR1 PRHDT and CDR2 FYEKMQ (reference sequence). The CDR3 consists of 14 residues. This CDR3 reads CASSLDRATGELFF. The CDR3 DNA reads TGTGCCAGCAGCTTAGACAGAGCCACCGGGGAGCTGTTTTTT.

This clone appeared once. The chain links TRBV4-2 to TRBJ2-7; D gene unclear. This CDR3 spans 13 amino acids. Germline CDR1 LGHNA, CDR2 YNFKEQ. V was shortened by 4 bases and J by 3 bases, with 10 bases between the two germline ends. The CDR3 sequence is CASSPDQYYEQYF. The CDR3, as DNA: TGTGCCAGCAGCCCGGATCAGTACTACGAGCAGTACTTC.

The chain uses TRBV19 and TRBJ1-2, with D tentatively TRBD1 (6 bases). Trimming stripped 3 bases from V and 3 bases from J, with 14 bases between. The length of the CDR3 is 15 residues. From germline, CDR1 is LNHDA and CDR2 SQIVND (reference sequence). DNA for the CDR3: TGTGCCAGTAGTATGAGGGGGGCGCCGGACTATGGCTACACCTTC. Translated: CASSMRGAPDYGYTF.

The J gene is TRBJ1-1, the V gene TRBV14, with D unclear. Germline V gives CDR1 SGHDN, CDR2 FVKESK. This CDR3 region has 12 residues. V lost 1 base to trimming and J lost 11 bases, with 11 bases between them. The CDR3 spells CASSQASLEAFF. CDR3 in DNA: TGTGCCAGCAGCCAAGCGTCCTTAGAGGCTTTCTTT.